Each of the 26 T cell receptor beta chains below was sequenced from the same sample in a study of T cells after yellow fever vaccination. TCRdb redid the calling of the 5' RACE reads with MiXCR, one entry per CDR3 protein. The sample gives around 310,000 distinct CDR3 sequences, more than 3% of which show up once; 23% is in the top ten. Specimen: PBMCs, collected on the day of the yellow fever booster vaccination. Receptors were obtained from a man aged 18 to 35 who received the YFV17D yellow fever vaccine.

This chain links TRBV7-6 with TRBJ1-1, with a possible D match to TRBD1 (6 bases). There are 15 residues in the CDR3. CDR1 is SGHVS, CDR2 FNYEAQ, per germline. V was shortened by 5 bases and J by 1 base, with 14 bases between the two germline ends. Here the CDR3 reads CASSNYGQPNTEAFF. DNA of the CDR3: TGTGCCAGCAGCAACTACGGACAGCCGAACACTGAAGCTTTCTTT.

This clonotype was picked up a small number of times. The genes are TRBV18 and TRBJ2-5, with D perhaps TRBD1 (6 bases). Trimming took off 3 bases at V and 2 bases at J, with 19 bases between the two ends. This CDR3 comprises 17 residues. Per the germline V gene, CDR1 is KGHSH and CDR2 is LQKENI. CDR3 DNA sequence: TGTGCCAGCTCACCCAAACCGACAGGATTTGGGCAAGAGACCCAGTACTTC. It yields the protein CASSPKPTGFGQETQYF.

This clonotype was observed a few times. The chain carries TRBV5-1 and TRBJ2-5; TRBD2 aligns across 8 bases. Per germline, CDR1 SGHRS and CDR2 YFSETQ. This CDR3 has 17 amino acids. Germline trimming cut 3 bases from V and 1 base from J; bases unmatched to any gene: 11. CDR3 coding DNA: TGCGCCAGCAGCTGGGGTTCCCCCGGGGGGGCCCAAGAGACCCAGTACTTC. Amino acid sequence: CASSWGSPGGAQETQYF. Together with reference TRBV5-1 and TRBJ2-5, the CDR3 gives the full variable domain: KAGVTQTPRYLIKTRGQQVTLSCSPISGHRSVSWYQQTPGQGLQFLFEYFSETQRNKGNFPGRFSGRQFSNSRSEMNVSTLELGDSALYLCASSWGSPGGAQETQYFGPGTRLLVL.

This clonotype was seen repeatedly, ten times or more. The rearrangement links TRBV7-6 to TRBJ2-3, with D possibly TRBD2 on 6 matching bases. Germline CDR1 and CDR2: SGHVS and FNYEAQ. V lost 5 bases and J 1 base, leaving 16 bases between the germline ends. The CDR3 runs to 16 residues. CDR3 DNA: TGTGCCAGCAGCAGCACCCTAGCGTCCGGCACAGATACGCAGTATTTT. This codes for CASSSTLASGTDTQYF.

This clonotype has a count of ten or more. The chain links TRBV5-1 to TRBJ2-4; possibly TRBD2 for D (5 bases). The germline V gene encodes CDR1 SGHRS and CDR2 YFSETQ. The CDR3 extends over 13 amino acids. V dropped 4 bases and J dropped 6 bases, with 11 bases sitting between them. CDR3 sequence: CASSVLGGNIQYF. The CDR3 DNA sequence: TGCGCCAGCAGCGTACTAGGAGGAAACATTCAGTACTTC.

This sequence joins TRBV10-3 and TRBJ1-4, with D unresolved. In germline, CDR1 is ENHRY, CDR2 SYGVKD. The CDR3 is made up of 13 amino acids. V was shortened by 3 bases and J by 2 bases, with 4 bases between the two germline ends. This CDR3 reads CAISDLTNEKLFF. CDR3 nucleotides: TGTGCCATCAGTGACCTGACTAATGAAAAACTGTTTTTT.

At least ten counts were recorded for this clonotype. The chain uses TRBV5-1 and TRBJ2-1; D ambiguous. Looked up from germline, CDR1 is SGHRS and CDR2 is YFSETQ. V was clipped by 2 bases and J by 0 bases, with 9 bases between them. This CDR3 has 15 residues. This CDR3 is CASSFSSSSYNEQFF. The CDR3 coding sequence is TGCGCCAGCAGCTTCTCTTCGAGCTCCTACAATGAGCAGTTCTTC. Full variable domain (remainder filled in from reference TRBV5-1 and TRBJ2-1): KAGVTQTPRYLIKTRGQQVTLSCSPISGHRSVSWYQQTPGQGLQFLFEYFSETQRNKGNFPGRFSGRQFSNSRSEMNVSTLELGDSALYLCASSFSSSSYNEQFFGPGTRLTVL.

This clonotype has a count of ten or more. The chain is built from TRBV4-1 and TRBJ1-2; TRBD1 matches 8 bases. V lost 4 bases to trimming and J lost 2 bases; unmatched junction nucleotides: 12. CDR1 and CDR2 from the germline V gene are MGHRA and YSYEKL. The CDR3 has 17 residues. As DNA, the CDR3 is TGCGCCAGCAGCCGAGCACTTACCGGGACAGGCAACTATGGCTACACCTTC. Protein sequence: CASSRALTGTGNYGYTF.

This clonotype occurred many times. CDR3 nucleotide sequence: TGCAGTGCCGCAAAACCGGAGCGGGGGACTGAGACCCAGTACTTC. It yields the protein CSAAKPERGTETQYF. V usage is TRBV20-1 and J usage is TRBJ2-5; 8 positions match TRBD2. CDR1 and CDR2 (germline): DFQATT, SNEGSKA (reference sequence). The CDR3 has 15 amino acids. V shed 6 bases, J shed 5 bases, and the junction held 14 bases outside the gene matches.

The sample holds many counts of this clonotype. V gene TRBV5-1 combines with J gene TRBJ2-7; D is perhaps TRBD1 or TRBD2 (6 bases each). Germline V CDR1 and CDR2: SGHRS, YFSETQ. Trimming removed 1 base from V and 3 bases from J, with 11 bases in between. The CDR3 runs to 14 residues. The CDR3 protein is CASSLRGEYYEQYF. CDR3 sequence (DNA): TGCGCCAGCAGCTTGAGGGGGGAGTACTACGAGCAGTACTTC.

This clonotype showed up many times. The chain combines TRBV6-2 or TRBV6-3 with TRBJ1-2; the D is unclear. This CDR3 spans 16 amino acids. In germline, CDR1 is MNHEY, CDR2 SVGEGT. V lost 2 bases, J lost 2 bases, and 15 bases lay in between. CDR3 region: CASSYRITTENYGYTF. In DNA form, the CDR3 reads TGTGCCAGCAGTTACCGGATTACGACGGAGAACTATGGCTACACCTTC.

The sample holds a few counts of this clonotype. The rearrangement joins TRBV5-1 to TRBJ2-7; 8 nucleotides line up with TRBD2. The CDR3 is 15 amino acids. J was trimmed by 2 bases and V by 3 bases; bases with no gene match: 7. The V gene's germline CDR1 is SGHRS and CDR2 YFSETQ. CDR3 in DNA: TGCGCCAGCAGCTCCATAGGTAGCGGGACCTACGAGCAGTACTTC. The encoded protein is CASSSIGSGTYEQYF. The full variable domain, rest sourced from reference TRBV5-1 and TRBJ2-7, is KAGVTQTPRYLIKTRGQQVTLSCSPISGHRSVSWYQQTPGQGLQFLFEYFSETQRNKGNFPGRFSGRQFSNSRSEMNVSTLELGDSALYLCASSSIGSGTYEQYFGPGTRLTVT.

In its sample, this clonotype was seen many times. The chain links TRBV20-1 to TRBJ2-7; D is unresolved. The CDR3 is 14 amino acids. Germline values: CDR1 DFQATT, CDR2 SNEGSKA (reference sequence). Trimming removed 1 base from V and 3 bases from J, with 13 bases in between. In nucleotides, the CDR3 is TGCAGTGCTAGAGTCCCCGACAAAGGCTACGAGCAGTACGTC. Translation: CSARVPDKGYEQYV.

The V gene is TRBV4-1, the J gene TRBJ1-1; D ambiguous. Trimming removed 0 bases from V and 0 bases from J, with 11 bases in between. This CDR3 has 16 amino acids. CDR1 and CDR2 from the germline V gene are MGHRA and YSYEKL. CDR3 region: CASSQELTGVNTEAFF. As DNA, the CDR3 is TGCGCCAGCAGCCAAGAACTGACGGGTGTGAACACTGAAGCTTTCTTT.

The chain couples TRBV4-1 to TRBJ1-2, with D unclear. Germline V gene data show CDR1 as MGHRA and CDR2 as YSYEKL. Deletions cut 1 base from V and 4 bases from J, with 13 bases between. The CDR3 totals 15 residues. CDR3 sequence: CASSQGSQMIYGYTF. CDR3 in DNA: TGCGCCAGCAGCCAAGGTTCCCAGATGATCTATGGCTACACCTTC.

This clonotype was counted only a few times. The V call is TRBV7-2, the J call TRBJ2-7; TRBD1 aligns across 7 bases. From germline, CDR1 is SGHTA and CDR2 FQGNSA. CDR3 length: 15 residues. After removal of 2 bases from V and 4 bases from J, the junction contained 8 bases not matched to a gene. The CDR3 reads CASSLSGTETYEQYV. In nucleotides, the CDR3 is TGTGCCAGCAGCTTATCCGGGACAGAGACATACGAGCAGTACGTC.

V usage is TRBV19 and J usage is TRBJ2-7; no definite D call. The CDR3 sequence is 12 residues long. Trimming pared 10 bases from V and 3 bases from J, leaving 13 bases between. CDR1 LNHDA and CDR2 SQIVND come from the germline V gene (reference sequence). CDR3 sequence: CATVDHLYEQYF. As DNA, the CDR3 is TGTGCCACAGTAGATCACCTCTACGAGCAGTACTTC.

The chain has TRBV7-9 and TRBJ1-4; D is unresolved. Germline V lookup: CDR1 SEHNR, CDR2 FQNEAQ (reference sequence). The V gene lost 3 bases and the J gene lost 8 bases, with 16 bases spanning the gap. This CDR3 has 15 residues. The chain's CDR3 is CASSFPLAANEKLFF. CDR3 bases: TGTGCCAGCAGCTTCCCTCTAGCAGCGAACGAAAAACTGTTTTTT.

This clonotype was recorded many times. This chain connects TRBV7-2 to TRBJ2-7, with 9 bases identical to TRBD1. Germline V lookup: CDR1 SGHTA, CDR2 FQGNSA. With 5 bases clipped from V and 4 bases from J, the junction kept 12 bases outside the gene matches. This CDR3 has 16 residues. The CDR3 bases are TGTGCCAGCAGCGAAATGACAGGGGGTACACAGTACGAGCAGTACTTC. It is translated as CASSEMTGGTQYEQYF.

This chain uses TRBV24-1 with TRBJ2-7, with unresolved D. The CDR3 spans 14 residues. The V gene lost 5 bases and the J gene lost 5 bases, with 15 bases spanning the gap. CDR1 is KGHDR and CDR2 is SFDVKD in the germline V gene. DNA for the CDR3: TGTGCCACCAGTGCCAGTCCTAGGAGAAACGAGCAGTACTTC. Amino acids: CATSASPRRNEQYF.

This clonotype was counted many times. At one of its ends the junction is not consistent with the germline gene, which may arise from a read error. This chain uses TRBV7-7 with TRBJ2-3; D may be TRBD1 or TRBD2 (5 bases each). Germline V gives CDR1 SSHAT, CDR2 FNYEAQ (reference sequence). The CDR3 covers 16 residues. CDR3 in amino acids: CASSLSTGTSEDTQYF. The CDR3 nucleotides are TGTGCTAGCAGTCTGTCAACCGGGACCTCGGAAGATACGCAGTATTTT.

This clonotype was observed at least ten times. The gene calls are TRBV6-2 or TRBV6-3 and TRBJ2-1, with 9 bases lining up with TRBD2. This CDR3 has 16 amino acids. The trim removed 0 bases at V and 9 bases at J, leaving 9 bases unmatched. Germline assignment: CDR1 MNHEY and CDR2 SVGEGT. The CDR3 here is CASSYSWRGGQGEQFF. DNA of the CDR3: TGTGCCAGCAGTTACTCCTGGCGGGGGGGCCAGGGTGAGCAGTTCTTC.

This clonotype was counted at least ten times. The genes are TRBV7-2 and TRBJ2-5, with 7 bases that match TRBD1. The CDR3 covers 17 residues. Trimming at V came to 0 bases and at J to 4 bases, leaving 11 bases not matched to a gene. CDR1 is SGHTA, CDR2 FQGNSA, per germline. This CDR3 is CASSLAQGVARAETQYF. CDR3 coding DNA: TGTGCCAGCAGCTTAGCGCAGGGGGTAGCCCGCGCAGAGACCCAGTACTTC.

This clonotype was counted between two and nine times. The gene calls are TRBV10-3 and TRBJ1-6; 8 nucleotides align to TRBD1. CDR3 length equals 15 residues. Germline CDR1 ENHRY, CDR2 SYGVKD. V lost 6 bases, J lost 7 bases, and 8 bases stayed unmatched. The CDR3 protein is CAIRSTGDNNSPLHF. The CDR3 region has the DNA TGTGCCATCAGGTCGACAGGGGATAACAATTCACCCCTCCACTTT.

This clonotype was seen a handful of times. The chain couples TRBV4-1 to TRBJ1-2; 9 bases line up with TRBD1. J was trimmed by 8 bases and V by 1 base; bases with no gene match: 8. There are 15 residues in the CDR3. CDR1 is MGHRA and CDR2 is YSYEKL in the germline V gene. The CDR3 loop is CASSQASGQGRGYTF. The CDR3 DNA follows: TGCGCCAGCAGCCAAGCCTCGGGACAGGGTCGGGGCTACACCTTC.

This clonotype was counted ten times or more. The CDR3 region is CATSREPNNVAEAFF. The CDR3 bases are TGTGCCACCAGCAGAGAGCCCAACAACGTGGCTGAAGCTTTCTTT. The V call is TRBV15, the J call TRBJ1-1; no reliable D call. The germline V and J ends were trimmed by 0 bases and 6 bases, with 14 bases remaining between them. Germline V gene lookup returns CDR1 LNHNV and CDR2 YYDKDF (reference sequence). The CDR3 extends over 15 amino acids.